One sample yielded the 10 T cell receptor beta chains listed below, sequenced in a study of CD8+ T cells in alopecia areata. Sequencing relied on a cDNA template that was reverse transcribed from extracted RNA. Produced via immunoSEQ multiplex PCR; TCRdb's table is partial and in-frame only. The sample holds approximately 210,000 clones, approximately 72% seen once. Treatment in this sample: oral pan-JAK inhibitor, 5-10 mg twice daily. The sample in question was CD4+ T cells sorted from blood, obtained at week 44, from a patient treated with tofacitinib. These receptors originate from a human donor with alopecia areata.

The CDR3 is CASSLSPVNYGYTF. The CDR3 DNA reads as TGTGCCAGCAGCTTATCCCCGGTGAACTATGGCTACACCTTC. The chain uses TRBV11-2 and TRBJ1-2, with D unclear. CDR3 length equals 14 residues. Germline V gene sequence: CDR1 SGHAT, CDR2 FQNNGV. The germline V and J ends were trimmed by 2 bases and 2 bases, with 9 bases remaining between them.

A few counts support this clone. The V and J genes are TRBV14 and TRBJ2-1, with D uncertain. Between the trimmed V and J ends, which lost 0 bases and 6 bases, there was a span of 6 bases. CDR3 length equals 13 residues. Per germline, CDR1 SGHDN and CDR2 FVKESK. CDR3 sequence: CASSQDWFNEQFF. CDR3 sequence (DNA): TGTGCCAGCAGCCAAGATTGGTTCAATGAGCAGTTCTTC.

The genes are TRBV6-5 and TRBJ1-6; no reliable D call. V gave up 6 bases and J gave up 8 bases, with 17 bases separating them. The CDR3 sequence is 15 residues long. Germline-derived CDR1 and CDR2 are MNHEY and SVGAGI. CDR3 DNA: TGTGCCAGCAGGGAATCCCCCGCCGGGCATTCACCCCTCCACTTT. Amino acid sequence: CASRESPAGHSPLHF.

J is TRBJ1-2 and V is TRBV6-6; the D gene is possibly TRBD1 (6 bases). The CDR3 extends over 13 amino acids. In germline, CDR1 is MNHNY, CDR2 SVGAGI (reference sequence). Deletions cut 5 bases from V and 4 bases from J, with 11 bases between. CDR3 sequence: CASSTQGVYGYTF. In DNA, the CDR3 is TGTGCCAGCAGTACACAGGGTGTCTATGGCTACACCTTC.

The CDR3 DNA follows: TGTGCCAGTAGTCTTAGCGGCGATATAACAACTAATGAAAAACTGTTTTTT. The encoded protein is CASSLSGDITTNEKLFF. The rearrangement links TRBV19 to TRBJ1-4; D gene ambiguous. V lost 5 bases, J lost 0 bases, and 16 bases lay in between. Germline lookup yields CDR1 LNHDA and CDR2 SQIVND (reference sequence). The length of the CDR3 is 17 residues.

This clone was counted between two and nine times. V is TRBV7-2 and J is TRBJ2-1, with 7 bases matching TRBD2. J lost 1 base, V lost 7 bases, and 10 bases had no gene match. CDR3 length: 16 amino acids. Germline values: CDR1 SGHTA, CDR2 FQGNSA. CDR3 residues: CASTKTWGGSYNEQFF. CDR3 coding DNA: TGTGCCAGCACAAAAACGTGGGGGGGATCCTACAATGAGCAGTTCTTC.

The rearrangement links TRBV27 to TRBJ2-7, with 8 bases matching TRBD2. This CDR3 contains 15 residues. Germline CDR1 and CDR2: MNHEY and SMNVEV (reference sequence). V was clipped by 5 bases and J by 4 bases; unmatched bases: 10. The CDR3: CASSKFAGGTYEQYF. For the CDR3, the DNA is TGTGCCAGCAGTAAATTTGCGGGGGGCACTTACGAGCAGTACTTC.

V gene TRBV4-3 combines with J gene TRBJ2-4; D call uncertain. The V end lost 0 bases, the J end lost 1 base, and 7 bases lay between the germline ends. The CDR3 runs to 15 residues. Germline CDR1 reads LGHNA; CDR2 reads YSLEER. The CDR3 coding sequence is TGCGCCAGCAGCCAAGACGGCAGCGCCAAAAACATTCAGTACTTC. This gives the protein CASSQDGSAKNIQYF.

This clone was seen more than once but under ten times. The rearrangement uses TRBV29-1 and TRBJ1-2, with D uncertain. This CDR3 is 12 amino acids long. Germline V lookup: CDR1 SQVTM, CDR2 ANQGSEA. The V end lost 3 bases, the J end lost 6 bases, and 11 bases lay between the germline ends. This CDR3 reads CSVEEGWDGYTF. CDR3 in DNA: TGCAGCGTTGAGGAGGGATGGGATGGCTACACCTTC.

The chain employs TRBV30 and TRBJ1-2; a possible D gene is TRBD1 (5 bases). V lost 3 bases and J 4 bases, leaving 18 bases between the germline ends. This CDR3 has 15 amino acids. Germline CDR1 and CDR2: GTSNPN and SVGIG (reference sequence). CDR3 DNA sequence: TGTGCCTGGAGCTCCTCCGGGCGGGGGGGCTATGGCTACACCTTC. It is translated as CAWSSSGRGGYGYTF. Combining the CDR3 with reference TRBV30 and TRBJ1-2 gives the whole variable domain SQTIHQWPATLVQPVGSPLSLECTVEGTSNPNLYWYRQAAGRGLQLLFYSVGIGQISSEVPQNLSASRPQDRQFILSSKKLLLSDSGFYLCAWSSSGRGGYGYTFGSGTRLTVV.